The 24 T cell receptor beta chains presented below share a single source sample, sequenced in a study of blood T cells in healthy people across ages. The second PCR ran roughly 7 to 12 cycles with a sample-barcoded 5' primer and J-beta primers. TCRdb re-derived calls from the 5' RACE reads in MiXCR, one entry per CDR3 protein. Among some 370,000 distinct CDR3 sequences listed, approximately 52% were seen once. Sequences were obtained from blood. The source is a man aged 55-75 years in good health.

The rearrangement joins TRBV27 to TRBJ2-7; 14 nucleotides agree with TRBD2. This CDR3 has 17 amino acids. The J segment lost 7 bases and the V segment lost 6 bases, leaving 14 bases of the junction unmatched. Germline V gene sequence: CDR1 MNHEY, CDR2 SMNVEV (reference sequence). The CDR3 region is CASSPNAGTSGRWEQYF. DNA for the CDR3: TGTGCCAGCAGCCCCAACGCCGGGACTAGCGGGAGATGGGAGCAGTACTTC.

This clonotype was detected only a few times. The V gene is TRBV3-1, the J gene TRBJ2-5; 11 bases fit TRBD2. V lost 3 bases to trimming and J lost 3 bases; unmatched junction nucleotides: 3. The CDR3 length is 15 residues. Germline V lookup: CDR1 LGHDT, CDR2 YNNKEL (reference sequence). The CDR3 DNA reads as TGTGCCAGCAGCCAGAGGGGACTAGCGGAAGAGACCCAGTACTTC. Translated: CASSQRGLAEETQYF.

This clonotype was seen a handful of times. V usage is TRBV6-6 and J usage is TRBJ1-5; D is possibly TRBD1 (6 bases). CDR1 is MNHNY and CDR2 is SVGAGI in the germline V gene (reference sequence). The ends were cut back, 6 bases at V and 0 bases at J, with 12 bases in the middle. There are 15 residues in the CDR3. The chain's CDR3 is CASSLGHHSNQPQHF. The CDR3 DNA follows: TGTGCCAGCAGCCTGGGACACCATAGCAATCAGCCCCAGCATTTT.

This sequence joins TRBV20-1 and TRBJ2-3; TRBD2 aligns across 14 bases. Looked up from germline, CDR1 is DFQATT and CDR2 is SNEGSKA (reference sequence). This CDR3 has 15 amino acids. In DNA form, the CDR3 reads TGCGGGGGACTAGCGGGAGCTGCCCGCACAGATACGCAGTATTTT. Protein sequence: CGGLAGAARTDTQYF.

The rearrangement uses TRBV4-1 and TRBJ2-7, with D possibly called TRBD1 or TRBD2 (5 bases each). TRBJ2-5 explains the end of the DNA better; the J call may be wrong. The CDR3 is 17 residues long. The germline gives CDR1 MGHRA, CDR2 YSYEKL. The CDR3 loop is CASSQLQGRPTKETQYF. The CDR3 DNA follows: TGCGCCAGCAGCCAGCTCCAGGGACGGCCAACCAAAGAGACCCAGTACTTC.

This clonotype appeared a few times. This chain connects TRBV29-1 to TRBJ2-1; 7 nucleotides align to TRBD2. This CDR3 region has 11 residues. The germline V gene encodes CDR1 SQVTM and CDR2 ANQGSEA. The trim removed 4 bases at V and 9 bases at J, leaving 3 bases unmatched. The CDR3 coding sequence is TGCAGCGTTGGGACTAGTACTGAGCAGTTCTTC. Translated: CSVGTSTEQFF.

The chain couples TRBV20-1 to TRBJ1-6; 8 bases map to TRBD1. The germline V gene encodes CDR1 DFQATT and CDR2 SNEGSKA (reference sequence). The CDR3 loop spans 13 amino acids. V was clipped by 3 bases and J by 7 bases; unmatched bases: 2. As DNA, the CDR3 is TGCAGTGCTAGGACAGGGGCAAATTCACCCCTCCACTTT. Encoded protein: CSARTGANSPLHF.

About this clonotype itself: Mismatch with germline at one junction end may stem from a read error. This sequence joins TRBV7-2 and TRBJ2-7, with 11 bases matching TRBD2. Germline V gene data show CDR1 as SGHTA and CDR2 as FQGNSA. The CDR3 length is 15 residues. The CDR3 DNA reads TGTGCCAGCAGCGTAGCCGGGACTAGCGGATACGAGCAGTACTTC. It codes for CASSVAGTSGYEQYF.

The gene calls are TRBV5-1 and TRBJ1-1, with no clear D. The CDR3 spans 14 residues. CDR1 and CDR2 (germline): SGHRS, YFSETQ. V was cut by 0 bases and J by 6 bases, with 12 bases left in between. The chain's CDR3 is CASSLDRFGAEAFF. The DNA for the CDR3 is TGCGCCAGCAGCTTGGACCGGTTTGGAGCTGAAGCTTTCTTT.

This chain connects TRBV9 to TRBJ2-5, with D unresolved. Germline V gene lookup returns CDR1 SGDLS and CDR2 YYNGEE. The V end lost 2 bases, the J end lost 5 bases, and 10 bases lay between the germline ends. The CDR3 is 13 residues long. The CDR3 sequence is CASSVMTGETQYF. DNA of the CDR3: TGTGCCAGCAGCGTCATGACCGGTGAGACCCAGTACTTC. The entire variable domain, with the rest obtained from reference TRBV9 and TRBJ2-5, is as follows: DSGVTQTPKHLITATGQRVTLRCSPRSGDLSVYWYQQSLDQGLQFLIQYYNGEERAKGNILERFSAQQFPDLHSELNLSSLELGDSALYFCASSVMTGETQYFGPGTRLLVL.

The CDR3 loop reads CASSPGTGANEQFF. Written as DNA, the CDR3 is TGTGCCAGCAGTCCCGGGACGGGGGCCAATGAGCAGTTCTTC. The rearrangement links TRBV27 to TRBJ2-1; D could derive from TRBD1 or TRBD2 (6 bases each). Germline V lookup: CDR1 MNHEY, CDR2 SMNVEV (reference sequence). Deletions cut 5 bases from V and 6 bases from J, with 14 bases between. The CDR3 has 14 amino acids.

The genes are TRBV2 and TRBJ1-2; 11 nucleotides match TRBD1. Germline V gene lookup returns CDR1 SNHLY and CDR2 FYNNEI. With 9 bases clipped from V and 3 bases from J, the junction kept 3 bases outside the gene matches. The CDR3 extends over 13 amino acids. For the CDR3, the DNA is TGTGCCAGTGGACAGGGGGCGGACTATGGCTACACCTTC. This sequence encodes CASGQGADYGYTF. The complete variable domain, with remaining parts taken from reference TRBV2 and TRBJ1-2, reads EPEVTQTPSHQVTQMGQEVILRCVPISNHLYFYWYRQILGQKVEFLVSFYNNEISEKSEIFDDQFSVERPDGSNFTLKIRSTKLEDSAMYFCASGQGADYGYTFGSGTRLTVV.

As for this clonotype: This may stem from a read error, because a much larger clone lies one nucleotide away. V and J are TRBV12-3 or TRBV12-4 and TRBJ2-3; a possible D gene is TRBD2 (5 bases). This CDR3 region has 12 residues. The CDR3 loop is CVSTDFRDTQYF. CDR3 DNA sequence: TGTGTCAGCACGGACTTTCGAGATACGCAGTATTTT.

The chain recombines TRBV27 with TRBJ2-1; D is perhaps TRBD1 (6 bases). Trimming cost V 5 bases and J 5 bases, with 13 bases left between them. The CDR3 spans 14 residues. Germline V lookup: CDR1 MNHEY, CDR2 SMNVEV (reference sequence). The CDR3 nucleotides are TGTGCCAGCAGTAACAGGGCCTGGAACAATGAGCAGTTCTTC. It translates to CASSNRAWNNEQFF.

The genes are TRBV20-1 and TRBJ2-3; 16 nucleotides align to TRBD2. Germline CDR1 reads DFQATT; CDR2 reads SNEGSKA (reference sequence). V lost 6 bases, J lost 3 bases, and 3 bases stayed unmatched. The CDR3 is 15 amino acids. The CDR3 DNA reads TGCAGTGCCCAGGGACTAGCGGGAGGGACAGATACGCAGTATTTT. This codes for CSAQGLAGGTDTQYF.

Only a few counts were recorded for this clonotype. The chain links TRBV6-6 to TRBJ2-1, with 7 positions matching TRBD2. Per the germline V gene, CDR1 is MNHNY and CDR2 is SVGAGI (reference sequence). With V trimmed by 6 bases and J by 6 bases, 11 bases remained unmatched. The CDR3 spans 15 residues. CDR3 residues: CASSPSGKDGNEQFF. The CDR3 nucleotides are TGTGCCAGCAGCCCGAGCGGGAAAGACGGCAATGAGCAGTTCTTC.

The chain carries TRBV7-8 and TRBJ2-7; 9 bases agree with TRBD2. The V segment lost 5 bases and the J segment 3 bases; nucleotides outside the gene matches: 11. The germline CDR1 and CDR2 sequences are SGHVS and FQNEAQ. CDR3 length: 16 residues. The CDR3 spells CASSLSRAGGLYEQYF. CDR3 DNA sequence: TGTGCCAGCAGCCTTTCCCGTGCGGGGGGGCTCTACGAGCAGTACTTC.

The V and J genes are TRBV2 and TRBJ2-1; 7 bases agree with TRBD1. Germline values: CDR1 SNHLY, CDR2 FYNNEI. Trimming at V came to 7 bases and at J to 8 bases, leaving 8 bases not matched to a gene. The CDR3 is made up of 13 amino acids. The DNA of the CDR3 is TGTGCCAGCAAAGGGACAGTCGCCCATGAGCAGTTCTTC. This translates into CASKGTVAHEQFF.

This clonotype was seen more than once but under ten times. Here the CDR3 DNA reads TGTGCCAGCAGCCGGACTAGCGGGAGGTCATCCACAGATACGCAGTATTTT. Amino acids: CASSRTSGRSSTDTQYF. The chain combines TRBV7-2 with TRBJ2-3, with 14 bases that match TRBD2. The trim removed 5 bases at V and 2 bases at J, leaving 6 bases unmatched. Germline CDR1 reads SGHTA; CDR2 reads FQGNSA. The CDR3 consists of 17 residues.

The chain uses TRBV5-1 and TRBJ2-7; D uncertain. This CDR3 region has 12 residues. The V gene's germline CDR1 is SGHRS and CDR2 YFSETQ. V was shortened by 4 bases and J by 5 bases, with 10 bases between the two germline ends. This chain's CDR3 is CASSGSYDEQYF. CDR3 coding DNA: TGCGCCAGCAGCGGGTCTTATGACGAGCAGTACTTC.

The gene calls are TRBV9 and TRBJ2-7, with D perhaps being TRBD1 or TRBD2 (5 bases each). The CDR3 spans 13 residues. Trimming took 7 bases from V and 6 from J, leaving 17 bases between them. Per the germline V gene, CDR1 is SGDLS and CDR2 is YYNGEE. The CDR3 protein is CASWGRIDGEQYF. The CDR3 DNA is TGTGCCAGCTGGGGACGGATTGACGGCGAGCAGTACTTC.

V usage is TRBV20-1 and J usage is TRBJ2-3; 8 bases are a match to TRBD2. CDR3 length: 12 residues. Germline V lookup: CDR1 DFQATT, CDR2 SNEGSKA (reference sequence). CDR3 nucleotide sequence: TGCAGCCCGGGGGGGGGAGCAGATACGCAGTATTTT. It translates to CSPGGGADTQYF.

This clonotype was seen at least ten times. The J gene is TRBJ1-2, the V gene TRBV5-6; 8 bases agree with TRBD1. Germline V gives CDR1 SGHDT, CDR2 YYEEEE. This CDR3 contains 13 residues. Trimming at V came to 4 bases and at J to 5 bases, leaving 4 bases not matched to a gene. The CDR3 DNA is TGTGCCAGCAGCATTACAGGGGGGTATGGCTACACCTTC. This encodes CASSITGGYGYTF.

The J gene is TRBJ2-3, the V gene TRBV5-6; no firm D call. Germline V gene data show CDR1 as SGHDT and CDR2 as YYEEEE. V shed 1 base and J shed 0 bases, with 6 bases lying between them. This CDR3 has 14 residues. As DNA, the CDR3 is TGTGCCAGCAGCTTGTTTTACAGCACAGATACGCAGTATTTT. It codes for CASSLFYSTDTQYF.